This is a list of T cell receptor beta chains from one sample in a study of cytomegalovirus exposure and HLA in healthy donors. Repertoires were generated with immunoSEQ multiplex PCR, while TCRdb's copy carries only in-frame clones and drops some. The sample yields about 130,000 clones, 79% seen once. Sequencing was done on a sample of PBMCs. These receptors were collected from a man between 18 and 35 years old in good health and CMV-seronegative. Each CDR3 is given with its conserved first and last residue. D genes are given only for firm matches. Size tells how often a clone was seen (once, few, many) or the class of an expanded clone, and some rows leave it out.

J gene: TRBJ2-3; clone size: -; V gene: TRBV5-1; D gene: TRBD2; CDR3 protein: CASSWATSGSSRTDTQYF; CDR3 DNA: TGCGCCAGCAGCTGGGCGACTAGCGGGAGTTCCCGCACAGATACGCAGTATTTT
J gene: TRBJ2-1; clone size: -; V gene: TRBV28; D gene: TRBD2; CDR3 protein: CASSLMGLVGHEQFF; CDR3 DNA: TGTGCCAGCAGTTTAATGGGACTAGTTGGGCATGAGCAGTTCTTC
J gene: TRBJ2-6; clone size: -; V gene: TRBV15; D gene: TRBD2; CDR3 protein: CATSRDFGRRAGANVLTF; CDR3 DNA: TGTGCCACCAGCAGAGATTTCGGGAGGAGGGCTGGGGCCAACGTCCTGACTTTC
J gene: TRBJ2-1; clone size: -; V gene: TRBV18; D gene: TRBD2; CDR3 protein: CASSPPVVAGHNEQFF; CDR3 DNA: TGTGCCAGCTCACCACCGGTGGTAGCGGGACACAATGAGCAGTTCTTC
J gene: TRBJ1-4; clone size: -; V gene: TRBV19; D gene: -; CDR3 protein: CASSTTGSTNEKLFF; CDR3 DNA: TGTGCCAGTAGTACAACAGGGTCCACTAATGAAAAACTGTTTTTT
J gene: TRBJ1-4; clone size: -; V gene: TRBV18; D gene: -; CDR3 protein: CASSPLGRTVNDERKLFF; CDR3 DNA: TGTGCCAGCTCACCACTTGGCAGGACTGTTAACGACGAGCGAAAACTGTTTTTT
J gene: TRBJ2-5; clone size: -; V gene: TRBV27; D gene: -; CDR3 protein: CASSLSSWETQYF; CDR3 DNA: TGTGCCAGCAGTTTAAGTAGTTGGGAGACCCAGTACTTC
J gene: TRBJ2-1; clone size: -; V gene: TRBV5-8; D gene: TRBD1; CDR3 protein: CASSFRITGVRNEQFF; CDR3 DNA: TGTGCCAGCAGCTTTCGGATAACAGGGGTGCGCAATGAGCAGTTCTTC
J gene: TRBJ2-1; clone size: few; V gene: TRBV10-3; D gene: TRBD2; CDR3 protein: CAISGRSDLAGGHNEQFF; CDR3 DNA: TGTGCCATCAGTGGACGATCCGATCTAGCGGGAGGGCACAATGAGCAGTTCTTC
J gene: TRBJ2-3; clone size: -; V gene: TRBV19; D gene: TRBD2; CDR3 protein: CASSRLAGVSGTDTQYF; CDR3 DNA: TGTGCCAGTAGTAGACTAGCGGGAGTAAGTGGCACAGATACGCAGTATTTT
J gene: TRBJ1-6; clone size: -; V gene: TRBV5-1; D gene: -; CDR3 protein: CASSPSLRGTNSPLHF; CDR3 DNA: TGCGCCAGCAGCCCATCGTTGCGGGGAACAAATTCACCCCTCCACTTT
J gene: TRBJ2-1; clone size: once; V gene: TRBV6-5; D gene: TRBD2; CDR3 protein: CASRPGLAYGEQFF; CDR3 DNA: TGTGCCAGCAGACCGGGACTAGCGTATGGCGAGCAGTTCTTC
J gene: TRBJ2-3; clone size: -; V gene: TRBV7-2; D gene: -; CDR3 protein: CASSLAASAGGTQYF; CDR3 DNA: TGTGCCAGCAGCTTAGCGGCTTCAGCCGGGGGTACGCAGTATTTT
J gene: TRBJ2-7; clone size: -; V gene: TRBV6-5; D gene: -; CDR3 protein: CASSYFGGQTEQYF; CDR3 DNA: TGTGCCAGCAGTTACTTCGGGGGGCAGACCGAGCAGTACTTC
J gene: TRBJ1-2; clone size: once; V gene: TRBV2; D gene: TRBD1; CDR3 protein: CASSPPRGRSEGYTF; CDR3 DNA: TGTGCCAGCAGTCCACCCAGGGGGAGGTCGGAAGGCTACACCTTC
J gene: TRBJ2-2; clone size: few; V gene: TRBV11-1; D gene: -; CDR3 protein: CASSLASAGGTGELFF; CDR3 DNA: TGTGCCAGCAGCTTAGCTAGCGCAGGAGGAACCGGGGAGCTGTTTTTT
J gene: TRBJ2-1; clone size: few; V gene: TRBV6-6; D gene: TRBD1; CDR3 protein: CASSYPGQGRVNEQFF; CDR3 DNA: TGTGCCAGCAGTTACCCGGGACAGGGACGGGTAAATGAGCAGTTCTTC
J gene: TRBJ2-1; clone size: -; V gene: TRBV27; D gene: TRBD2; CDR3 protein: CASSSSTSGIYNEQFF; CDR3 DNA: TGTGCCAGCAGTTCCTCCACTAGCGGGATTTACAATGAGCAGTTCTTC
J gene: TRBJ1-1; clone size: few; V gene: TRBV5-4; D gene: -; CDR3 protein: CASSWGHSPLTEAFF; CDR3 DNA: TGTGCCAGCAGCTGGGGACATTCCCCGCTCACTGAAGCTTTCTTT
J gene: TRBJ1-6; clone size: once; V gene: TRBV30; D gene: -; CDR3 protein: CAWSAGDGSHNSPLHF; CDR3 DNA: TGTGCCTGGAGTGCTGGTGATGGCAGTCATAATTCACCCCTCCACTTT
J gene: TRBJ2-4; clone size: -; V gene: TRBV7-2; D gene: TRBD2; CDR3 protein: CASSFTSGNIQYF; CDR3 DNA: TGTGCCAGCAGCTTCACTAGCGGAAACATTCAGTACTTC
J gene: TRBJ2-3; clone size: -; V gene: TRBV6-5; D gene: TRBD2; CDR3 protein: CASSYLAGEGTQYF; CDR3 DNA: TGTGCCAGCAGTTACCTAGCGGGAGAGGGTACGCAGTATTTT
J gene: TRBJ2-7; clone size: once; V gene: TRBV23-1; D gene: TRBD1; CDR3 protein: CASSEGDSPHEQYF; CDR3 DNA: TGCGCCAGCAGCGAAGGGGACAGTCCCCACGAGCAGTACTTC
J gene: TRBJ1-3; clone size: -; V gene: TRBV5-1; D gene: -; CDR3 protein: CASSLVGETIYF; CDR3 DNA: TGCGCCAGCAGCTTGGTCGGGGAAACCATATATTTT
J gene: TRBJ1-3; clone size: -; V gene: TRBV7-9; D gene: -; CDR3 protein: CASSLRKLSSGNTIYF; CDR3 DNA: TGTGCCAGCAGCCTGCGAAAATTAAGCTCTGGAAACACCATATATTTT
J gene: TRBJ2-3; clone size: -; V gene: TRBV7-2; D gene: TRBD1; CDR3 protein: CASSRQGAGQYTQYF; CDR3 DNA: TGTGCCAGCAGCAGACAGGGGGCCGGGCAGTATACGCAGTATTTT
J gene: TRBJ1-6; clone size: -; V gene: TRBV27; D gene: -; CDR3 protein: CASSFLRNSPLHF; CDR3 DNA: TGTGCCAGCAGTTTCTTGCGGAATTCACCCCTCCACTTT
J gene: TRBJ2-2; clone size: -; V gene: TRBV4-2; D gene: -; CDR3 protein: CASNRNVQGGGELFF; CDR3 DNA: TGTGCCAGCAACCGAAACGTACAGGGTGGCGGGGAGCTGTTTTTT
J gene: TRBJ1-2; clone size: -; V gene: TRBV9; D gene: -; CDR3 protein: CASSVGPANYGYTF; CDR3 DNA: TGTGCCAGCAGCGTAGGTCCAGCTAACTATGGCTACACCTTC
J gene: TRBJ1-2; clone size: -; V gene: TRBV5-8; D gene: -; CDR3 protein: CASSVPPRGYGYTF; CDR3 DNA: TGTGCCAGCAGCGTTCCCCCCAGGGGCTATGGCTACACCTTC
J gene: TRBJ2-7; clone size: few; V gene: TRBV15; D gene: TRBD2; CDR3 protein: CATSTRLAGAYEQYF; CDR3 DNA: TGTGCCACCAGCACAAGACTAGCGGGAGCCTACGAGCAGTACTTC
J gene: TRBJ1-5; clone size: -; V gene: TRBV6-5; D gene: TRBD1; CDR3 protein: CASSPDRSNQPQHF; CDR3 DNA: TGTGCCAGCAGCCCGGACAGGAGCAATCAGCCCCAGCATTTT
J gene: TRBJ1-2; clone size: -; V gene: TRBV9; D gene: -; CDR3 protein: CASSPRHLNYGYTF; CDR3 DNA: TGTGCCAGCAGCCCGAGACACCTTAACTATGGCTACACCTTC